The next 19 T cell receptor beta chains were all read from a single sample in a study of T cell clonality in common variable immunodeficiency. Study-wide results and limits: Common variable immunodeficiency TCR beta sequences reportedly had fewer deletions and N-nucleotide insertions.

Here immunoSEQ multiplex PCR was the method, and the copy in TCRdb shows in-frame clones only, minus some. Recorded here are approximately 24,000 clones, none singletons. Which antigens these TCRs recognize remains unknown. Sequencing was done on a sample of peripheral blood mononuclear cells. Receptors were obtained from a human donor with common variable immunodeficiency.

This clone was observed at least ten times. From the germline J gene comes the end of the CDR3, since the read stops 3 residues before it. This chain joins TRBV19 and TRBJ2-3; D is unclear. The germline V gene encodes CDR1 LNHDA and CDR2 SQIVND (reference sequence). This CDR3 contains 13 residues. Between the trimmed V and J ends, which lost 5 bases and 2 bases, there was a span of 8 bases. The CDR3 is CASSPLDTDTQYF. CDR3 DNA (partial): TGTGCCAGTAGTCCCCTAGACACAGATACG.

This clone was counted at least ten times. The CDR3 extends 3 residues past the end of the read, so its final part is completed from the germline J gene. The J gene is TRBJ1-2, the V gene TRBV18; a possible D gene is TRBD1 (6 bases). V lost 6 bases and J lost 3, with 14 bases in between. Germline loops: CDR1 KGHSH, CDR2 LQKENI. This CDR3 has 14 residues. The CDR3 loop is CASSSTGLYYGYTF. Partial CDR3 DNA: TGTGCCAGCTCGAGTACAGGGCTCTACTATGGC.

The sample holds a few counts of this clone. CDR3: CASSPEDRAGNTIYF. CDR3 DNA (partial): TGTGCCAGTAGTCCTGAGGACAGGGCTGGAAACACC. The V and J genes are TRBV19 and TRBJ1-3, with 8 positions matching TRBD1. The read ends 3 residues early relative to the CDR3; the germline J gene fills the gap. Germline loops: CDR1 LNHDA, CDR2 SQIVND (reference sequence). The CDR3 contains 15 residues. J gave up 2 bases and V 5 bases, and 5 bases lay outside the gene matches.

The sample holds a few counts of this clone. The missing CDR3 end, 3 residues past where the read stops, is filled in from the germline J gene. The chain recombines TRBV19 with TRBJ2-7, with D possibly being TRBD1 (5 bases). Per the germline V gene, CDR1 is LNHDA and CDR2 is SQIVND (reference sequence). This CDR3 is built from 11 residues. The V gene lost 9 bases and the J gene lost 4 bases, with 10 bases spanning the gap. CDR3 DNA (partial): TGTGCCAGCCAATCAGGGTACGAG. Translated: CASQSGYE. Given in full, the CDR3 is CASQSGYEQYF.

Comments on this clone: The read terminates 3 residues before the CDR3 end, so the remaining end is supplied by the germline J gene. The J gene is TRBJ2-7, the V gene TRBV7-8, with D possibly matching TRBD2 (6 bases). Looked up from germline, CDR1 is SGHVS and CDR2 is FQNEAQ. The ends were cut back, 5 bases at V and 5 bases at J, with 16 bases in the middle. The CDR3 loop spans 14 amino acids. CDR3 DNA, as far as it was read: TGTGCCAGCAGCCCGCCGGGGGACCGCGACGAG. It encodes CASSPPGDRDE. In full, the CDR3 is CASSPPGDRDEQYF.

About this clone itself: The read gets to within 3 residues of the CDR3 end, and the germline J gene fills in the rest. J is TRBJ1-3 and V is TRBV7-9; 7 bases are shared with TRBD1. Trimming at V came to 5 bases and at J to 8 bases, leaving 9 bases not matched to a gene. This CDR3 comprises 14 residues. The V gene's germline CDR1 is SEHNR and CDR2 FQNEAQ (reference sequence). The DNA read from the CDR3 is TGTGCCAGCAGCCCCGACAGGGATCGCGACACC. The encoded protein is CASSPDRDRDT. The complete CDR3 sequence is CASSPDRDRDTIYF. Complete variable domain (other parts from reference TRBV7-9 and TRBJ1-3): DTGVSQNPRHKITKRGQNVTFRCDPISEHNRLYWYRQTLGQGPEFLTYFQNEAQLEKSRLLSDRFSAERPKGSFSTLEIQRTEQGDSAMYLCASSPDRDRDTIYFGEGSWLTVV.

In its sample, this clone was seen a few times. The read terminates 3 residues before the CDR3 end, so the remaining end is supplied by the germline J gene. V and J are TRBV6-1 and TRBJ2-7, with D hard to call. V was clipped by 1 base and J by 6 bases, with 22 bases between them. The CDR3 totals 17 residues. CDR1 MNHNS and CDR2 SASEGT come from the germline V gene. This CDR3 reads CASSEVFGRLGVGEQYF. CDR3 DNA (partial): TGTGCCAGCAGTGAAGTCTTTGGCAGGCTGGGCGTCGGCGAG.

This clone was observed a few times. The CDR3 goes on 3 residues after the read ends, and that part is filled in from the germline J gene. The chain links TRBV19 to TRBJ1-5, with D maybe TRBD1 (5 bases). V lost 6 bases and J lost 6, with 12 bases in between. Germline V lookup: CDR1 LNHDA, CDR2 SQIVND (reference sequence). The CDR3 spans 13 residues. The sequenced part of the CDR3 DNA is TGTGCCAGTAGCGACCAGGGAGGTCAGCCC. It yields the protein CASSDQGGQP. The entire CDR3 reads CASSDQGGQPQHF.

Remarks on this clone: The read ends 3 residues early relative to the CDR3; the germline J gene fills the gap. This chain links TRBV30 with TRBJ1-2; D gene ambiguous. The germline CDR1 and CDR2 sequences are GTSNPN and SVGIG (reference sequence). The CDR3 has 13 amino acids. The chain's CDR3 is CAWSVQRLMGYTF. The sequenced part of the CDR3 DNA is TGTGCCTGGAGTGTACAAAGACTCATGGGC.

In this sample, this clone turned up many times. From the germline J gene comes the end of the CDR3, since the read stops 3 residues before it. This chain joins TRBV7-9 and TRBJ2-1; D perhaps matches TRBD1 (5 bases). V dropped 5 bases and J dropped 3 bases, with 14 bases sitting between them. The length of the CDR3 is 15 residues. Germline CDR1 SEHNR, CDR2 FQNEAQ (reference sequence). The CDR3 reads CASSPRDLGYNEQFF. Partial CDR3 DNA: TGTGCCAGCAGCCCCAGGGATCTTGGCTACAATGAG.

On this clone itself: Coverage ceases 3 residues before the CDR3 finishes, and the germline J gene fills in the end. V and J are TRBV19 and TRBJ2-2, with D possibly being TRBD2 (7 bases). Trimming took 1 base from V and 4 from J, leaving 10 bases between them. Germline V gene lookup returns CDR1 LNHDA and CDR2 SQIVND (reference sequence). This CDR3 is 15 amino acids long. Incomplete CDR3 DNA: TGTGCCAGTAGTATAGTGGGGGGGCCCACCGGGGAG. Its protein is CASSIVGGPTGE. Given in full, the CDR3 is CASSIVGGPTGELFF.

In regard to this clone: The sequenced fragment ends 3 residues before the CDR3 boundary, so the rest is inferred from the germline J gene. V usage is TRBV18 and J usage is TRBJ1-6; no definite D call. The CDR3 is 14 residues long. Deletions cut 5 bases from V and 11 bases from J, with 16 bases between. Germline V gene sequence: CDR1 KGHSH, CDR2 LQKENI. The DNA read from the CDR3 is TGTGCCAGCTCAGCCTGGCCCCAAGAGACACCC. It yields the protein CASSAWPQETP. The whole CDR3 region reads CASSAWPQETPLHF. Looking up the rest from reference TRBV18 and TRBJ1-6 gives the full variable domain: NAGVMQNPRHLVRRRGQEARLRCSPMKGHSHVYWYRQLPEEGLKFMVYLQKENIIDESGMPKERFSAEFPKEGPSILRIQQVVRGDSAAYFCASSAWPQETPLHFGNGTRLTVT.

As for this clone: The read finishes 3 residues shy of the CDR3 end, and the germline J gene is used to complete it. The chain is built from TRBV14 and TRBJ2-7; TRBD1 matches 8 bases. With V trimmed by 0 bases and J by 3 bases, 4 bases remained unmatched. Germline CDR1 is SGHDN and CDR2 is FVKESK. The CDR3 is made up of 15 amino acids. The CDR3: CASSQERDRLYEQYF. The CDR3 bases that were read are TGTGCCAGCAGCCAAGAGCGGGACAGGCTCTACGAG.

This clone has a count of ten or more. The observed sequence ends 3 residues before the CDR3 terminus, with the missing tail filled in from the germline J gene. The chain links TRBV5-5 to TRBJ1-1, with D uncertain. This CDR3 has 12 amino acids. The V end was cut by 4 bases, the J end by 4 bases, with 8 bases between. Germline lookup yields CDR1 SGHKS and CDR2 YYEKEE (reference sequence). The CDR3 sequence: CASSPPGTEAFF. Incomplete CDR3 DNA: TGTGCCAGCAGCCCACCGGGCACTGAA.

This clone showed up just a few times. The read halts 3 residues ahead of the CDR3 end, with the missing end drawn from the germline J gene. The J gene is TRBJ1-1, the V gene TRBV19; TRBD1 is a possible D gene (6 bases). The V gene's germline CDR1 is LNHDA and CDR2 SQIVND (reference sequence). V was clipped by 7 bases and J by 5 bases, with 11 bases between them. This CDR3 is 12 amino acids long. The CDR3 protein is CASTPGETEAFF. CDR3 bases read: TGTGCCAGTACCCCAGGGGAGACTGAA.

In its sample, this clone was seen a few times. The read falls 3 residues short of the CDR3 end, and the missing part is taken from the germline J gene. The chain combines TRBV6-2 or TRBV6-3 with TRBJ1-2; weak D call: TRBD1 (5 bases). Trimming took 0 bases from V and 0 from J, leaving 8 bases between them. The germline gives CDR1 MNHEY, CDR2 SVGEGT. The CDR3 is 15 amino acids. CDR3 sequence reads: CASSYSIGANYGYTF. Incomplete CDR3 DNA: TGTGCCAGCAGTTACTCGATAGGGGCTAACTATGGC.

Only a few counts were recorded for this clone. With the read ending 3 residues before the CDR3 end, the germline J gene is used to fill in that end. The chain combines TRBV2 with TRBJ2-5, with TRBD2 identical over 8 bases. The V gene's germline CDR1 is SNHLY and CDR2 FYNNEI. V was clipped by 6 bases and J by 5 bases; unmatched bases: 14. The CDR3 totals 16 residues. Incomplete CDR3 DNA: TGTGCCAGCAGCCCAACGCTTGCGGGGGGTGGGGAGACC. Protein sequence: CASSPTLAGGGET. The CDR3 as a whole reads CASSPTLAGGGETQYF.

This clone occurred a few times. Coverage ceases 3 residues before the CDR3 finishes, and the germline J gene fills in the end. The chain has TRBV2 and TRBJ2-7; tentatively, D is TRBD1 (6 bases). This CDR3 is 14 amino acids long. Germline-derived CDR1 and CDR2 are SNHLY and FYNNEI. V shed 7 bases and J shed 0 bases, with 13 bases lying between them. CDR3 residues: CASIQGTSSYEQYF. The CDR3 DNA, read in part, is TGTGCCAGCATCCAGGGGACGAGCTCCTACGAG. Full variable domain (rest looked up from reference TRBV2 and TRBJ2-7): EPEVTQTPSHQVTQMGQEVILRCVPISNHLYFYWYRQILGQKVEFLVSFYNNEISEKSEIFDDQFSVERPDGSNFTLKIRSTKLEDSAMYFCASIQGTSSYEQYFGPGTRLTVT.

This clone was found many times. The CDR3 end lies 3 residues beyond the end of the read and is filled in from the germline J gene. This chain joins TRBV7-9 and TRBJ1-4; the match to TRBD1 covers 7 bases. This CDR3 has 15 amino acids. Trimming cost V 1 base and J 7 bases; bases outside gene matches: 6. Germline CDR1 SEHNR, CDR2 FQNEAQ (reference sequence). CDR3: CASSLVGGGLEKLFF. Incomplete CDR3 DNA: TGTGCCAGCAGCTTAGTTGGAGGGGGCCTTGAAAAA. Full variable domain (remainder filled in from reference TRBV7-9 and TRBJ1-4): DTGVSQNPRHKITKRGQNVTFRCDPISEHNRLYWYRQTLGQGPEFLTYFQNEAQLEKSRLLSDRFSAERPKGSFSTLEIQRTEQGDSAMYLCASSLVGGGLEKLFFGSGTQLSVL.